This T cell receptor beta chain was identified in a study of PD-L1 blockade in urothelial cancer. Study-level background: Analysis of the blood was performed 3 weeks (second dose) and 6 weeks after treatment start. Broader study findings: Improved survival was predicted by pretreatment blood TCR clonality below the median.

The V and J ends lost 3 bases and 0 bases respectively, with 14 bases between them. The CDR3 has 16 amino acids. Per the germline V gene, CDR1 is LNHDA and CDR2 is SQIVND (reference sequence). Synthetic spike-ins, TCR analog templates, were added into each PCR. The repertoire was sequenced with immunoSEQ multiplex PCR; TCRdb's copy has only in-frame clones and lacks some. The repertoire holds around 32,000 clones, with 87% as singletons. As for this clone: Its antigen remains unidentified.

The material sequenced was PBMCs, taken around atezolizumab (anti-PD-L1) treatment. This TCR was sampled from a man aged 50-60 years with urothelial cancer. The chain is built from TRBV19 and TRBJ1-1; D not resolved. CDR3 sequence (DNA): TGTGCCAGTAGTATTGAAACTTTTGCCATGAACACTGAAGCTTTCTTT. Amino acids: CASSIETFAMNTEAFF. The whole variable domain, filled in from reference TRBV19 and TRBJ1-1, reads DGGITQSPKYLFRKEGQNVTLSCEQNLNHDAMYWYRQDPGQGLRLIYYSQIVNDFQKGDIAEGYSVSREKKESFPLTVTSAQKNPTAFYLCASSIETFAMNTEAFFGQGTRLTVV.